The clone carrying this T cell receptor beta chain was recorded at least ten times. These data come from a study of T cells in Graves' hyperthyroidism and ophthalmopathy. TCR beta CDR3 regions were amplified from RNA. HTBI primers were the set used in a first-round RT-PCR of the TCR CDR3. Each CDR3 protein is one row after TCRdb ran MiXCR on the multiplex PCR reads. The table includes about 530,000 distinct CDR3 sequences, roughly 18% detected once. On the basis of clinical symptoms, serum thyroxine and TRAb, thyroid ultrasound and orbital computed tomography, diagnoses were made. Roughly 10 ml of fresh peripheral blood supplied the PBMCs. Germline V gene lookup returns CDR1 MDHEN and CDR2 SYDVKM. The CDR3 is 15 amino acids. V dropped 5 bases and J dropped 2; count of bases not matched to a gene: 4.

The TCR sequence derives from a woman under 30 with Graves' ophthalmopathy. The rearrangement joins TRBV28 to TRBJ2-5; 11 bases agree with TRBD2. The material sequenced was blood. In DNA, the CDR3 is TGTGCCAGCAGTACGACTAGCGGGGCTCAAGAGACCCAGTACTTC. Translated, it gives CASSTTSGAQETQYF.